Presented here are 10 T cell receptor beta chains from one specimen sequenced in a study of blood T cell repertoires in COVID-19. Data came from immunoSEQ multiplex PCR; TCRdb stores just in-frame clones and leaves some out. Among fewer than 50,000 clones, around 82% were seen once, and the ten largest hold 44%. Material: peripheral blood. The receptor set was obtained from a woman of 80 years or more with active or convalescent COVID-19.

The chain employs TRBV29-1 and TRBJ2-7; D not certain. The germline V gene encodes CDR1 SQVTM and CDR2 ANQGSEA. Trimming stripped 1 base from V and 0 bases from J, with 10 bases between. This CDR3 has 14 amino acids. As DNA, the CDR3 is TGCAGCGTTGAAGGCCTTTACAACTCCTACGAGCAGTACTTC. It encodes CSVEGLYNSYEQYF.

V and J are TRBV6-5 and TRBJ2-2; D may be TRBD2 (5 bases). Per germline, CDR1 MNHEY and CDR2 SVGAGI. This CDR3 region has 12 residues. Trimming took off 8 bases at V and 5 bases at J, with 9 bases between the two ends. DNA for the CDR3: TGTGCCAGCTTGAGGGAGACCGGGGAGCTGTTTTTT. It yields the protein CASLRETGELFF.

The chain combines TRBV3-1 (or the pseudogene TRBV3-2) with TRBJ1-1, with D perhaps matching TRBD1 (5 bases). CDR1 is LGHDT and CDR2 is YNNKEL in the germline V gene (reference sequence). The CDR3 runs 14 residues. The V end was cut by 1 base, the J end by 0 bases, with 6 bases between. The CDR3 nucleotides read TGTGCCAGCAGCCAAGCCAGGGTGAACACTGAAGCTTTCTTT. It encodes CASSQARVNTEAFF.

V gene TRBV27 combines with J gene TRBJ1-2, with a tentative D call TRBD1 (6 bases). There are 14 residues in the CDR3. The germline V gene encodes CDR1 MNHEY and CDR2 SMNVEV (reference sequence). Trimming shortened V by 3 bases and J by 4 bases, and 12 bases separated the two germline ends. CDR3 DNA: TGTGCCAGCAGTTTTCTCGGACAGAGCTATGGCTACACCTTC. Amino acids: CASSFLGQSYGYTF.

This clone has just a few counts. V usage is TRBV2 and J usage is TRBJ2-5, with D perhaps matching TRBD1 (6 bases). V gave up 4 bases and J gave up 5 bases, with 26 bases separating them. The CDR3 length is 18 residues. CDR1 and CDR2 from the germline V gene are SNHLY and FYNNEI. The CDR3, as DNA: TGTGCCAGCAGTGTTGTGACAGGACAATCCCTCGTGGCGGAGACCCAGTACTTC. Its protein is CASSVVTGQSLVAETQYF.

This clone has just a few counts. V gene TRBV28 combines with J gene TRBJ2-3, with TRBD2 as a possible D gene (6 bases). The CDR3 is 15 amino acids. The germline gives CDR1 MDHEN, CDR2 SYDVKM. The V end was cut by 5 bases, the J end by 2 bases, with 14 bases between. CDR3: CASSLPSELTDTQYF. The CDR3 DNA reads as TGTGCCAGCAGTCTTCCTAGCGAACTCACAGATACGCAGTATTTT.

The V gene is TRBV20-1, the J gene TRBJ1-2, with D possibly TRBD1 on 5 matching bases. The V end lost 3 bases, the J end lost 5 bases, and 10 bases lay between the germline ends. Germline lookup yields CDR1 DFQATT and CDR2 SNEGSKA (reference sequence). CDR3 length: 12 residues. The CDR3 DNA reads as TGCAGTGCTAGTCCAGGGCAGTATGGCTACACCTTC. Translation gives CSASPGQYGYTF.

There are a few counts of this clone. The gene calls are TRBV7-2 and TRBJ2-7, with 8 nucleotides matching TRBD1. The J segment lost 5 bases and the V segment lost 5 bases, leaving 8 bases of the junction unmatched. In germline, CDR1 is SGHTA, CDR2 FQGNSA. CDR3 length: 14 amino acids. For the CDR3, the DNA is TGTGCCAGCAGCGCAAGACAGGGGAGAAACGAGCAGTACTTC. Translation: CASSARQGRNEQYF. Complete variable domain (other parts from reference TRBV7-2 and TRBJ2-7): GAGVSQSPSNKVTEKGKDVELRCDPISGHTALYWYRQSLGQGLEFLIYFQGNSAPDKSGLPSDRFSAERTGGSVSTLTIQRTQQEDSAVYLCASSARQGRNEQYFGPGTRLTVT.

This chain uses TRBV5-5 with TRBJ2-7; 16 bases fit TRBD2. Germline loops: CDR1 SGHKS, CDR2 YYEKEE (reference sequence). Germline trimming cut 5 bases from V and 5 bases from J; bases unmatched to any gene: 10. This CDR3 comprises 17 residues. The DNA for the CDR3 is TGTGCCAGCAGTCCCCCGGGACTAGCGGGAGGGACGGACGAGCAGTACTTC. It yields the protein CASSPPGLAGGTDEQYF.

The chain is built from TRBV4-3 and TRBJ1-4; D may be TRBD1 (6 bases). The CDR3 is 17 amino acids. The germline CDR1 and CDR2 sequences are LGHNA and YSLEER. Trimming pared 1 base from V and 7 bases from J, leaving 19 bases between. The CDR3 coding sequence is TGCGCCAGCAGCCAAGCAACCGGGACATTTGGCGGTGAAAAACTGTTTTTT. The encoded protein is CASSQATGTFGGEKLFF.